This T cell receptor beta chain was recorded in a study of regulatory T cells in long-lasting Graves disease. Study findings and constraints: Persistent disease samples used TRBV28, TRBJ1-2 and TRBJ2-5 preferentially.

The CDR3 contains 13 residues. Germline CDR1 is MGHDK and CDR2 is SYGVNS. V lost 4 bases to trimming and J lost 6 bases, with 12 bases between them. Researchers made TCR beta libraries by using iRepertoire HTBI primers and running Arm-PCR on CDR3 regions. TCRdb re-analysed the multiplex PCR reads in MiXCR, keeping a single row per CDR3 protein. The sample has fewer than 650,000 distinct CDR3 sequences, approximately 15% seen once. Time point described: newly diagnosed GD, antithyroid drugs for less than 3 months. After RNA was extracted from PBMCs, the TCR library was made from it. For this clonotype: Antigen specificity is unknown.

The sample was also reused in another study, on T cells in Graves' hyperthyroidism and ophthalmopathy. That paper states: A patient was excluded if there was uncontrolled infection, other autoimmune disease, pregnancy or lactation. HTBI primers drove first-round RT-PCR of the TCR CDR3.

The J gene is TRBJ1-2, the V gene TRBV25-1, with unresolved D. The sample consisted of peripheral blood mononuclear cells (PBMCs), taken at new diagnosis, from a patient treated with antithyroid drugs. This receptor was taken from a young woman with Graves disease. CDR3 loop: CASSGALGNGYTF. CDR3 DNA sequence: TGTGCCAGCAGTGGGGCCCTGGGCAATGGCTACACCTTC.